These T cell receptor beta chains were read from a single sample in a study of spatial heterogeneity in lung cancer. TCRdb re-derived calls from the 5' RACE reads in MiXCR, one entry per CDR3 protein. Among 70,000 to 90,000 distinct CDR3 sequences, roughly 15% were seen once, and the ten largest hold roughly 6.7%. Here the sequenced sample was PBMCs, taken at surgery. The receptors derive from a male donor with early-stage non-small cell lung cancer. Each CDR3 is given with its conserved first and last residue. D genes are given only for firm matches. Size values are once, few and many counts, or a class for expanded clones, and some rows have none.

>TRBV5-1|-|TRBJ2-4|few|16
CASSLAGGAAKNIQYF
TGCGCCAGCAGCTTGGCCGGGGGAGCAGCCAAAAACATTCAGTACTTC
>TRBV5-1|TRBD2|TRBJ2-1|many|17
CASSLGLAASSYNEQFF
TGCGCCAGCAGCCTCGGACTAGCGGCCTCCTCCTACAATGAGCAGTTCTTC
>TRBV11-1|-|TRBJ1-1|many|13
CASSFSAYTEAFF
TGTGCCAGCAGCTTCTCGGCTTACACTGAAGCTTTCTTT
>TRBV5-4|-|TRBJ2-5|-|14
CASSSAGTRETQYF
TGTGCCAGCAGCTCCGCGGGCACGAGGGAGACCCAGTACTTC
>TRBV20-1|-|TRBJ1-4|-|12
CSAREGGEKLFF
TGCAGTGCTAGAGAAGGAGGAGAAAAACTGTTTTTT
>TRBV5-1|-|TRBJ2-2|few|15
CASSFDSVNTGELFF
TGCGCCAGCAGCTTTGACAGTGTGAACACCGGGGAGCTGTTTTTT
>TRBV7-2|-|TRBJ1-2|-|15
CASSSIQGRSEGYTF
TGTGCCAGCAGCTCCATTCAGGGTCGAAGCGAGGGCTACACCTTC
>TRBV27|TRBD2|TRBJ2-1|-|17
CASSLVLAGRPGNEQFF
TGTGCCAGCAGTTTAGTCCTAGCGGGACGTCCTGGGAATGAGCAGTTCTTC
>TRBV14|-|TRBJ2-1|-|12
CASSRSRGEQFF
TGTGCCAGCAGCCGATCAAGGGGGGAGCAGTTCTTC
>TRBV19|-|TRBJ2-3|-|12
CASRLAGDTQYF
TGTGCCAGTAGACTAGCCGGAGATACGCAGTATTTT
>TRBV27|-|TRBJ2-1|-|15
CASSLFFSSYNEQFF
TGTGCCAGCAGTTTATTTTTTAGCTCCTACAATGAGCAGTTCTTC
>TRBV12-3/TRBV12-4|TRBD1|TRBJ2-7|many|14
CASRRAGGRNEQYF
TGTGCCAGCCGGAGAGCAGGGGGCCGGAACGAGCAGTACTTC
>TRBV20-1|-|TRBJ1-2|many|12
CSAQRGESGYTF
TGCAGTGCCCAGCGAGGGGAATCAGGCTACACCTTC
>TRBV15|-|TRBJ2-1|many|13
CATSRDRTNEQFF
TGTGCCACCAGCAGAGACAGGACCAATGAGCAGTTCTTC
>TRBV9|-|TRBJ1-3|many|15
CASSVEGRSGNTIYF
TGTGCCAGCAGCGTTGAAGGGCGCTCTGGAAACACCATATATTTT
>TRBV4-2|-|TRBJ1-5|few|16
CASSQDSSYANQPQHF
TGTGCCAGCAGCCAAGATTCGTCTTATGCCAATCAGCCCCAGCATTTT
>TRBV7-8|-|TRBJ1-1|-|16
CASSLLEAGVGTEAFF
TGTGCCAGCAGCTTATTAGAGGCGGGAGTAGGGACTGAAGCTTTCTTT
>TRBV4-3|-|TRBJ1-1|-|16
CASSQDVPTANTEAFF
TGCGCCAGCAGCCAAGATGTCCCGACAGCGAACACTGAAGCTTTCTTT
>TRBV6-2/TRBV6-3|TRBD1|TRBJ2-7|few|14
CASSYPTGNYEQYF
TGTGCCAGCAGTTACCCGACAGGGAACTACGAGCAGTACTTC
>TRBV4-1|TRBD2|TRBJ2-7|few|15
CASSRFSGMFDEQYF
TGCGCCAGCAGCCGTTTTAGCGGGATGTTCGACGAGCAGTACTTC
>TRBV7-9|-|TRBJ1-4|few|14
CASSAQGSGEKLFF
TGTGCCAGCAGCGCACAGGGCTCTGGGGAAAAACTGTTTTTT
>TRBV12-3/TRBV12-4|-|TRBJ2-6|many|12
CASSLSANVLTF
TGTGCCAGCAGTTTATCGGCCAACGTCCTGACTTTC
>TRBV10-3|-|TRBJ2-5|-|15
CAIRRGGSQQETQYF
TGTGCCATCAGGAGGGGGGGTTCCCAACAAGAGACCCAGTACTTC
>TRBV12-3/TRBV12-4|-|TRBJ1-2|-|15
CASSSPGGRGWGYTF
TGTGCCAGCAGTTCTCCTGGGGGCAGGGGCTGGGGCTACACCTTC
>TRBV27|-|TRBJ2-1|many|16
CASALIRQGSVNEQFF
TGTGCCAGCGCGTTGATCAGGCAGGGGTCGGTGAATGAGCAGTTCTTC
>TRBV15|TRBD1|TRBJ1-1|-|14
CATSLGTGFKEAFF
TGTGCCACCAGCTTGGGGACAGGGTTCAAAGAAGCTTTCTTT
>TRBV7-8|-|TRBJ1-4|few|15
CASSPRRATNEKLFF
TGTGCCAGCAGCCCCCGGAGAGCAACTAATGAAAAACTGTTTTTT
>TRBV10-3|-|TRBJ2-3|-|12
CASGASTDTQYF
TGTGCCTCCGGAGCTAGCACAGATACGCAGTATTTT